This T cell receptor (beta chain) was found in a study of cytomegalovirus exposure and HLA in healthy donors. Study results and caveats: Immune exposure was documented only through CMV serostatus.

As concerns this clone: Its antigen is unidentified.

The PCR used 60 Vbeta and 13 Jbeta primers. As handled by the study authors: An analysis that came later counted roughly 80 million unique TCR beta chains, approximately 10 million shared. The data were produced by immunoSEQ multiplex PCR, yet TCRdb's version contains in-frame clones alone and is incomplete. That table supplies the V and J calls and clone size; D and trimming were determined from the DNA. The sample shows some 120,000 clones, over 60% of them seen only once. The CDR3 runs to 17 residues. Germline-derived CDR1 and CDR2 are SGHNT and YYREEE (reference sequence). With 3 bases clipped from V and 4 bases from J, the junction kept 12 bases outside the gene matches.

The chain employs TRBV5-4 and TRBJ2-7; TRBD2 matches at 11 bases. Specimen: PBMCs. This receptor was obtained from a human donor in good health. The CDR3 region is CASSSPRASGGRYEQYF. The DNA for the CDR3 is TGTGCCAGCAGCTCCCCCCGGGCTAGCGGGGGGAGGTACGAGCAGTACTTC.